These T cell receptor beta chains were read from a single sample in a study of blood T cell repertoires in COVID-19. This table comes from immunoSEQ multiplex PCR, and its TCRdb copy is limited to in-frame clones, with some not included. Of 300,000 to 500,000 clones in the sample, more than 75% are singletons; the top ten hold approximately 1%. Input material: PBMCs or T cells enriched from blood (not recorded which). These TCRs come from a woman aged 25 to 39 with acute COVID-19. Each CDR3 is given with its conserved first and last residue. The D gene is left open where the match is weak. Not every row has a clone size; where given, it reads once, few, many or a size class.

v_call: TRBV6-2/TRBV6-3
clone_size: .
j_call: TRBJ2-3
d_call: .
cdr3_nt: TGTGCCAGCAGTTACGGTCCCCAGCGGAGCACAGATACGCAGTATTTT
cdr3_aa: CASSYGPQRSTDTQYF

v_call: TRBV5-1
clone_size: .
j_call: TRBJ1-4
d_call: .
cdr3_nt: TGCGCCAGCAGCTTGGGTCCAGGTAATGAAAAACTGTTTTTT
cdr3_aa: CASSLGPGNEKLFF

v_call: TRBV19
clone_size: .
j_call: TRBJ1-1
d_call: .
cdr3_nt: TGTGCCAGCCGGAACACTGAAGCTTTCTTT
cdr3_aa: CASRNTEAFF

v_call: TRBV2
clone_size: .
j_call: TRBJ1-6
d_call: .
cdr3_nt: TGTGCCAGCAGGGTCCTTACAAATTCACCCCTCCACTTT
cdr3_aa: CASRVLTNSPLHF

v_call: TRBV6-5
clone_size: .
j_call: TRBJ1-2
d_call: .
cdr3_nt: TGTGCCAGCAGACCACAGGGTCTATCGGGCTACACCTTC
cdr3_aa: CASRPQGLSGYTF

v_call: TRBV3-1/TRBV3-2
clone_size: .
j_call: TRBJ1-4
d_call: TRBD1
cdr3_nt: TGTGCCAGCAGCCCAACCGGGACAGGGGGAGAAAAACTGTTTTTT
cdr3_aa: CASSPTGTGGEKLFF

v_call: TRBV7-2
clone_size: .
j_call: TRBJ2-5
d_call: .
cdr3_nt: TGTGCCAGCAGCCATCCAGGGACACCACAAGAGACCCAGTACTTC
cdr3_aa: CASSHPGTPQETQYF

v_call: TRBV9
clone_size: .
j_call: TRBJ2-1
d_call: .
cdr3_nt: TGTGCCAGCAGCGTAGCTGGAGGACCCTGGAATGAGCAGTTCTTC
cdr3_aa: CASSVAGGPWNEQFF

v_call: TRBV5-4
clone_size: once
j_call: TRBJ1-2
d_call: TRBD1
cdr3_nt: TGTGCCAGCAGCAGGGACAGCTCCTATGGCTACACCTTC
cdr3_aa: CASSRDSSYGYTF

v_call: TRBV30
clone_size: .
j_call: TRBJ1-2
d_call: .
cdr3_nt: TGTGCCTGGAGTCCAGGGGATGGCCTTAACTATGGCTACACCTTC
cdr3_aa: CAWSPGDGLNYGYTF

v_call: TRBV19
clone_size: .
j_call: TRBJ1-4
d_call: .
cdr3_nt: TGTGCCAGTAGCCCGAGGGAGACAACTAATGAAAAACTGTTTTTT
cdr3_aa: CASSPRETTNEKLFF

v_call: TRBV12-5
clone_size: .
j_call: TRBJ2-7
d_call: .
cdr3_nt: TGTGCTAGTGGCCGGTCCTCTCCCGAGCAGTACTTC
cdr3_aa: CASGRSSPEQYF

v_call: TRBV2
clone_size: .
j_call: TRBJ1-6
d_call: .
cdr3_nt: TGTGCCAGCAGGGTGGAGGGCTCACCCCTCCACTTT
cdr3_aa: CASRVEGSPLHF

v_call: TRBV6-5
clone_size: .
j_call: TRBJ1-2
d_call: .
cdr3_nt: TGTGCCAGCAGCCCCACAGTCTCCCGGGGCTATGGCTACACCTTC
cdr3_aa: CASSPTVSRGYGYTF

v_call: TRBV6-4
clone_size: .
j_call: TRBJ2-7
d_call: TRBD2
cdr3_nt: TGTGCCAGCAGTGCGGTCTCCCTAGCGGGGGGAGGCCACGAGCAGTACTTC
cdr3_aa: CASSAVSLAGGGHEQYF

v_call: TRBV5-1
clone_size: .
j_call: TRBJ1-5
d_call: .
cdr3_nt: TGCGCCAGCAGCTTGGCCGGGGTCAGGAAAGGCAATCAGCCCCAGCATTTT
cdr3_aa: CASSLAGVRKGNQPQHF

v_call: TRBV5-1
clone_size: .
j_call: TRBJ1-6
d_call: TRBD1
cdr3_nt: TGCGCCAGCAGCTTGTCCGGGACAGGGGTTGGTAATTCACCCCTCCACTTT
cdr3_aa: CASSLSGTGVGNSPLHF

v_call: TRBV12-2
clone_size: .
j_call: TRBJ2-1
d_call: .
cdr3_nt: TGTGCAAGTCGCCTCGGGACTAGTCAGCATGAGCAGTTCTTC
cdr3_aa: CASRLGTSQHEQFF

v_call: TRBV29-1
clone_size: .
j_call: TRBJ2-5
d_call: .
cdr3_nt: TGCAGCGTTGCGCCCGGGTCCACCCAAGAGACCCAGTACTTC
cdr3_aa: CSVAPGSTQETQYF

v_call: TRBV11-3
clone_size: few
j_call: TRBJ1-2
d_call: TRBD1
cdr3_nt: TGTGCCAGCAGACAACCCCGGGACAGGGAGGACACTAACTATGGCTACACCTTC
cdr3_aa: CASRQPRDREDTNYGYTF

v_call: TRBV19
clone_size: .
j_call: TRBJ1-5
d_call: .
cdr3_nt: TGTGCCAGTAGTATAACCGCAGACAGGAGCAATCAGCCCCAGCATTTT
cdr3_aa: CASSITADRSNQPQHF

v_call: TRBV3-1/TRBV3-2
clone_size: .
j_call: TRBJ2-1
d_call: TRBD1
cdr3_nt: TGTGCCAGCAGCCACGGGACAGGGTGGGCTGAGCAGTTCTTC
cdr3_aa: CASSHGTGWAEQFF

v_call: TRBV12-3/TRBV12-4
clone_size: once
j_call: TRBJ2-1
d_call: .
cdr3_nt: TGTGCCAGCAGGCGGATTGACAATGAGCAGTTCTTC
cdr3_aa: CASRRIDNEQFF

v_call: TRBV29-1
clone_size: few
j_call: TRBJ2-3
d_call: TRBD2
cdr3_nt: TGCAGCGTTTCCCTTGAGCGGGGGTTCACAGATACGCAGTATTTT
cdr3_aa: CSVSLERGFTDTQYF

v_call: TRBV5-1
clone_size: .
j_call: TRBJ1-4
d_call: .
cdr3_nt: TGCGCCAGCAGCCCGGAGTTAACTAATGAAAAACTGTTTTTT
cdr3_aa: CASSPELTNEKLFF

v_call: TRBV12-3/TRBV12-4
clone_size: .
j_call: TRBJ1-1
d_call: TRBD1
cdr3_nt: TGTGCCAGCAGTCCAGGGGGCCCGACTGAAGCTTTCTTT
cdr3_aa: CASSPGGPTEAFF

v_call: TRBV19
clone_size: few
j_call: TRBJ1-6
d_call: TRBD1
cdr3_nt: TGTGCCAGCAAGACAGGGTCCTCCTATAATTCACCCCTCCACTTT
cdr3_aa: CASKTGSSYNSPLHF

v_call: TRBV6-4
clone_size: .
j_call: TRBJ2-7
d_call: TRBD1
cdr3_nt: TGTGCCAGCAGGGACAGGGGCGAGCAGTACTTC
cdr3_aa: CASRDRGEQYF

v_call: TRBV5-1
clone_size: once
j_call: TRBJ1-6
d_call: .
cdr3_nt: TGCGCCAGCCGAACGTCCAGTAGCTCACCCCTCCACTTT
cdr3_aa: CASRTSSSSPLHF

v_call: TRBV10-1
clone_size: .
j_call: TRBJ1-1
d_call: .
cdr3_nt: TGCGCCAGCAGTGGACAGGACTACACTGAAGCTTTCTTT
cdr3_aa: CASSGQDYTEAFF

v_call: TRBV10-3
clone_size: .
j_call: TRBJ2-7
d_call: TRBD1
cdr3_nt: TGTGCCATCAGTGATCCCGGACAGGGGACCTACGAGCAGTACTTC
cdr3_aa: CAISDPGQGTYEQYF

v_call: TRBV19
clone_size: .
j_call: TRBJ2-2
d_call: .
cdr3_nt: TGTGCCAGTAGTACACCGGGAGCCATACCTTCCGGGGAGCTGTTTTTT
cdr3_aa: CASSTPGAIPSGELFF

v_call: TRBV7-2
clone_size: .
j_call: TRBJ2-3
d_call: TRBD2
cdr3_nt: TGTGCCAGCAGCACTGACCCGAATCTAGCGGGGGGGCCCACAGATACGCAGTATTTT
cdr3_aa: CASSTDPNLAGGPTDTQYF

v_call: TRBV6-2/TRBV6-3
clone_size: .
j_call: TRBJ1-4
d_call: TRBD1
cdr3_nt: TGTGCCAGCAGTTACCGGACAGGCGAGGCAAAACTGTTTTTT
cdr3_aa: CASSYRTGEAKLFF

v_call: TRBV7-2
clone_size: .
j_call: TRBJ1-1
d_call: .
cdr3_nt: TGTGCCAGCAGCTTAGAGAGGAGGAGGTACATGAACACTGAAGCTTTCTTT
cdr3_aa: CASSLERRRYMNTEAFF

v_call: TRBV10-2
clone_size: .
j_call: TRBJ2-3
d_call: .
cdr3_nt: TGCGCCAGTCGGCTATTTTTAGCTTCAAAAGATACGCAGTATTTT
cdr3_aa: CASRLFLASKDTQYF